A selection of T cell receptor beta chains follows, all from one sample in a study of T cell repertoires in cytomegalovirus infection. TCRdb re-derived calls from the reads in MiXCR, one entry per CDR3 protein. This table has fewer than 550,000 distinct CDR3 sequences, approximately 26% appearing once. The sequenced sample consisted of PBMCs. These TCRs come from a human donor in good health (CMV status not recorded). Some clones in this sample may be carry-over from other donors' samples. Both conserved end residues are part of each CDR3. A D gene is named only where the DNA matches it firmly. Clone size is shown for a subset of rows, as once, few, many or a class of expanded clone.

CDR3nt	CDR3aa	j_gene	abundance	d_gene	v_gene
TGTGCCAGCAGCTTGGGAGGGACAGGGGGAGTGGATGAGCAGTTCTTC	CASSLGGTGGVDEQFF	TRBJ2-1	few	TRBD1	TRBV5-4
TGTGCCAGCAGCTTAGAAACTGGTTCCTACAATGAGCAGTTCTTC	CASSLETGSYNEQFF	TRBJ2-1	many	.	TRBV7-2
TGTGCCAGCAGCTCTAGAGTCCAGACTGAAGCTTTCTTT	CASSSRVQTEAFF	TRBJ1-1	.	.	TRBV11-3
TGTGCCAGCAGTCCCCTGGCAGGGGCGCAGAACACTGAAGCTTTCTTT	CASSPLAGAQNTEAFF	TRBJ1-1	few	.	TRBV6-8
TGTGCCAGCAGTAGGGGGGCCCGGGCTGAAGCTTTCTTT	CASSRGARAEAFF	TRBJ1-1	few	.	TRBV7-2
TGTGCCAGCAGTAACCGGGACAGGGGTCGACAGCCCCAGCATTTT	CASSNRDRGRQPQHF	TRBJ1-5	.	TRBD1	TRBV12-3/TRBV12-4
TGTGCCAGCAGTCGGGAGGGTGGAGGCACGGAGCAGTTCTTC	CASSREGGGTEQFF	TRBJ2-1	few	TRBD2	TRBV6-5
TGTGCCACCACCCGCGAATCCGGCGAGCTAGTCCAGTACTTC	CATTRESGELVQYF	TRBJ2-5	.	.	TRBV15
TGCAGCGTTGACTTCGGGGACTCCTACAATGAGCAGTTCTTC	CSVDFGDSYNEQFF	TRBJ2-1	.	.	TRBV29-1
TGTGCCAGCAGCCCTTCCGTCTATGGCTACACCTTC	CASSPSVYGYTF	TRBJ1-2	.	.	TRBV12-3/TRBV12-4
TGTGCCAGCAGTTCCAGTTGGACAGCTATTCAAGAGACCCAGTACTTC	CASSSSWTAIQETQYF	TRBJ2-5	.	.	TRBV6-2/TRBV6-3
TGTGCCAGCAGTTTAGCGGGAGGGCCGAAAAACAGTCAGTACTTC	CASSLAGGPKNSQYF	TRBJ2-4	.	TRBD2	TRBV28
TGCAGTGCAAGTGGGGGGTTGCCCCAGCATTTT	CSASGGLPQHF	TRBJ1-5	once	.	TRBV20-1
TGTGCCAGCAGTCCGAGGGAGGGCTCCTACGAGCAGTACTTC	CASSPREGSYEQYF	TRBJ2-7	many	TRBD2	TRBV12-3/TRBV12-4
TGTGCCAGCAGCCAAGACGGGAGGGCCGCAGCTTTCTTT	CASSQDGRAAAFF	TRBJ1-1	.	.	TRBV3-1
TGTGCCAGCAGTTCATCTACGCAGTATTTT	CASSSSTQYF	TRBJ2-3	.	.	TRBV12-3/TRBV12-4
TGTGCCAGCACCGCCACCTGGACAGGGCCGAACACTGAAGCTTTCTTT	CASTATWTGPNTEAFF	TRBJ1-1	many	TRBD1	TRBV28
TGTGCCAGCAGTTTCCTAAGTAGGTCAGATACGCAGTATTTT	CASSFLSRSDTQYF	TRBJ2-3	.	.	TRBV28
TGTGCCAGCAGTTTCGAGATAGCCAAAAACATTCAGTACTTC	CASSFEIAKNIQYF	TRBJ2-4	many	.	TRBV28
TGCGCCAGCAGCCATTCCGGGACTAGCGGAACCGGGAATTTGGAGACCCAGTACTTC	CASSHSGTSGTGNLETQYF	TRBJ2-5	.	TRBD2	TRBV4-1
TGTGCCAGCAGTTTATGGGGGTGGGGGGAGACCCAGTACTTC	CASSLWGWGETQYF	TRBJ2-5	.	.	TRBV12-3/TRBV12-4
TGTGCCTGGAGTTTATCAGGGGGCAGTCAGCCCCAGCATTTT	CAWSLSGGSQPQHF	TRBJ1-5	.	TRBD1	TRBV30
TGCAGTGCTAGGCCTCTAGCGGGATCCTACAATGAGCAGTTCTTC	CSARPLAGSYNEQFF	TRBJ2-1	few	TRBD2	TRBV20-1
TGTGCCAGCAGTTTAGGGGGGGCCGATCAGCCCCAGCATTTT	CASSLGGADQPQHF	TRBJ1-5	.	.	TRBV27
TGTGCCAGCAGCCCCAGTGGGAGGTTATTCGAGCAGTACTTC	CASSPSGRLFEQYF	TRBJ2-7	.	.	TRBV5-4
TGTGCCAGCAGTTACCCCTCTAGCGGCTCCTACAATGAGCAGTTCTTC	CASSYPSSGSYNEQFF	TRBJ2-1	.	TRBD2	TRBV6-2/TRBV6-3
TGCGCCAGCAGCTTCGGCGCCGATCAGCCCCAGCATTTT	CASSFGADQPQHF	TRBJ1-5	.	.	TRBV5-1
TGTGCCAGCAGCCTTAGCGAGAGGGTCCAAGAGACCCAGTACTTC	CASSLSERVQETQYF	TRBJ2-5	.	.	TRBV5-4
TGTGCCAGCAGCTTAGCCGGGACAGGGATATACGAGCAGTACTTC	CASSLAGTGIYEQYF	TRBJ2-7	.	TRBD1	TRBV7-2
TGTGCCAGCCCCGCGGAGCGTATGAGCTCCTACAATGAGCAGTTCTTC	CASPAERMSSYNEQFF	TRBJ2-1	few	.	TRBV2
TGTGCCAGCAGCGAGTGGACTAGCGGGAGCCAAGAGACCCAGTACTTC	CASSEWTSGSQETQYF	TRBJ2-5	.	TRBD2	TRBV28